This T cell receptor (beta chain) was obtained from a study of T cell responses to AZD1222 COVID-19 vaccine. Study-wide results and limits: Among spike-specific TCRs, nearly half reportedly target unmutated variant regions. Across the whole spike, CD4 TCRs peaked at regions 160-218 and 743-854. Vaccination with two AZD1222 doses was followed by a rise in Spike-specific TCR breadth and depth.

Recipients boosted at about 4 weeks or about 12 weeks are pooled. Germline CDR1 is SGDLS and CDR2 is YYNGEE. V was cut by 1 base and J by 2 bases, with 8 bases left in between. The CDR3 loop spans 14 amino acids. Remarks on this clone: Its antigen is not identified.

Generated by immunoSEQ multiplex PCR, the TCRdb table keeps only in-frame clones and is missing some. The data show 100,000 to 120,000 clones, roughly 89% seen once. This receptor was identified in an adult who received the AZD1222 COVID-19 vaccine. The source material was peripheral blood, sampled 28 days after the second AZD1222 dose. The chain employs TRBV9 and TRBJ2-3; D not certain. The CDR3 reads CASSVLVDTDTQYF. Here the CDR3 DNA reads TGTGCCAGCAGCGTACTTGTGGACACAGATACGCAGTATTTT.